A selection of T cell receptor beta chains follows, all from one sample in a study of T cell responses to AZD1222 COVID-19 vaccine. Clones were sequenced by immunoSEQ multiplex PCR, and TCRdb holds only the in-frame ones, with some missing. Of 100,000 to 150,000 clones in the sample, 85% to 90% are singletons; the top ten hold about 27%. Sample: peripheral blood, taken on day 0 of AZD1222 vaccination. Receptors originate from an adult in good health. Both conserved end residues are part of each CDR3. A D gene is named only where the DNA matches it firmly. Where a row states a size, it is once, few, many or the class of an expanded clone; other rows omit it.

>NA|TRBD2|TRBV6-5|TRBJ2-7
TGTGCCAGCAGCTTTGGGGGAGGGCCGCACGAGCAGTACTTC
CASSFGGGPHEQYF
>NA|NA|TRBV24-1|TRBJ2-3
TGTGCCACCAGTGGCCCGTCTAGTCCAGATACGCAGTATTTT
CATSGPSSPDTQYF
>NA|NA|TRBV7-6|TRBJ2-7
TGTGCCAGCAGCTTAGGTCCCGGGGGCCAGTACGAGCAGTACTTC
CASSLGPGGQYEQYF
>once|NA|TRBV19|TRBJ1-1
TGTGCCAGTAGTAGCGGCTTGAACACTGAAGCTTTCTTT
CASSSGLNTEAFF
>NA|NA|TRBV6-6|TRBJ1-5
TGTGCCAGCAGTTACTCGGACCGATATCAGCCCCAGCATTTT
CASSYSDRYQPQHF
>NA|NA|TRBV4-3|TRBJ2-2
TGCGCCAGCAGCCAAGGGGTACAGGCTATCGGGGAGCTGTTTTTT
CASSQGVQAIGELFF
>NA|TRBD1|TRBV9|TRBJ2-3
TGTGCCAGCAGCGGTGGACAGGGGAACACAGATACGCAGTATTTT
CASSGGQGNTDTQYF
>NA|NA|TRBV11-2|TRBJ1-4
TGTGCCAGCAGCCGGGCCAGGACGCGAGATGAAAAACTGTTTTTT
CASSRARTRDEKLFF
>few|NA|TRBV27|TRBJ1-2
TGTGCCAGCAGTTTAAGGTTCGGAAATGGCTACACCTTC
CASSLRFGNGYTF
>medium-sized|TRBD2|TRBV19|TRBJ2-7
TGTGCCAGTAGGATGACCCCTAGCGGATCCTACGAGCAGTACTTC
CASRMTPSGSYEQYF
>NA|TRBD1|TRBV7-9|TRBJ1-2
TGTGCCAGCAGCTCAGGGACAGTCAACTATGGCTACACCTTC
CASSSGTVNYGYTF
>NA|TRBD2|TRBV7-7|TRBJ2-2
TGTGCCAGCAGCTCTCGGACTAGCGGGGGGCCCCCCGGGGAGCTGTTTTTT
CASSSRTSGGPPGELFF
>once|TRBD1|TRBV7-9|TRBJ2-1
TGTGCCAGCAGCCTCGGACAGGGGCCCTACAATGAGCAGTTCTTC
CASSLGQGPYNEQFF
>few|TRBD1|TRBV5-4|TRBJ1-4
TGTGCCAGCAGCCTCGGACAGGGAGGTAATGAAAAACTGTTTTTT
CASSLGQGGNEKLFF
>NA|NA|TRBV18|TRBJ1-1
TGTGCCAGCTCGCCATTGGGACAGAACACTGAAGCTTTCTTT
CASSPLGQNTEAFF
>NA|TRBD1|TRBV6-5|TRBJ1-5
TGTGCCAGCTGGACAGGGTCAACCCAGCCCCAGCATTTT
CASWTGSTQPQHF